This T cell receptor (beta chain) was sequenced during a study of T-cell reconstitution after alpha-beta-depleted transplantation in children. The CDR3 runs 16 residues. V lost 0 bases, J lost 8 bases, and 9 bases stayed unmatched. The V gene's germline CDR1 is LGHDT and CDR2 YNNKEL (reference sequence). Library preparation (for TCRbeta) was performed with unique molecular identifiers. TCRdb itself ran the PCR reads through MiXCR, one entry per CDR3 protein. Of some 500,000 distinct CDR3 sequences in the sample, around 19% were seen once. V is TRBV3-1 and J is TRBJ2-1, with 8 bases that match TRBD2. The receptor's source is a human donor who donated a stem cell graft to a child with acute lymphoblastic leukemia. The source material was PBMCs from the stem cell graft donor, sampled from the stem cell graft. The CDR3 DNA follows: TGTGCCAGCAGCCAAGATGACGGGAGGGCTGTGGATGAGCAGTTCTTC. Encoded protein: CASSQDDGRAVDEQFF.